This TCR beta chain was retrieved from a study of tumor-infiltrating lymphocytes in primary liver carcinoma. At the level of the study: The neoplasms were of stage T1-T3 N0M0, with dimensions of roughly 4.2 to 10 cm across. Study results and caveats: Tumor-adjacent and tumor-blood pairs overlapped less than tumor region pairs did.

Turning to this clonotype: Its cognate antigen is unknown.

Reverse transcription of around 500 ng total RNA with a constant-region primer produced TCR beta cDNA. Slightly modified ARM-PCR served as the procedure for the TCR beta libraries. These libraries came from three rounds of nested multiplex PCR. The study ran its first two PCR rounds for 9 to 10 cycles each, using TRBV1-TRBV30 forward primers and a C-beta reverse primer. MiXCR was run by TCRdb on the multiplex PCR reads, yielding one entry per CDR3 protein. This sample yields 20,000 to 25,000 distinct CDR3 sequences, of which 80% are seen a single time; 35% to 45% belongs to the top ten. Taking about 20-31 mg of unsorted bulk tissue, the authors co-extracted RNA and DNA. Treatment of the patients' primary liver carcinoma consisted of surgical resection. Deletions cut 7 bases from V and 0 bases from J, with 21 bases between. This CDR3 is built from 17 residues.

Sequencing was performed on liver tumor tissue from sampling region 2. Subset described: tumor region T2, inferior pole. The clonotype comes from a woman aged 25 to 45 with primary liver carcinoma and hepatitis B virus infection. The chain links TRBV12-3 or TRBV12-4 to TRBJ2-5, with D unresolved. The DNA of the CDR3 is TGTGCCAGCAATTCACAGTTCCTTGGGTCGGACCAAGAGACCCAGTACTTC. It specifies CASNSQFLGSDQETQYF.